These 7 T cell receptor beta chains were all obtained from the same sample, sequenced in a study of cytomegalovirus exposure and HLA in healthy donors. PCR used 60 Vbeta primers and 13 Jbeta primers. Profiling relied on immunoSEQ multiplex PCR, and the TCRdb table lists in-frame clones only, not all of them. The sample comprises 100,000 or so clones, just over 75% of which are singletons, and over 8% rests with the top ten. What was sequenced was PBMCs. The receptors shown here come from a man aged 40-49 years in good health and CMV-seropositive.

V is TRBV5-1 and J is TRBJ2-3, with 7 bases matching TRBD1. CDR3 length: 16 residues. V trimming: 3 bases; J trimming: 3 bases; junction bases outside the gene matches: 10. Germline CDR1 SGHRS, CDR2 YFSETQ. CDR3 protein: CASSSFDRAGTDTQYF. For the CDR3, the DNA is TGCGCCAGCAGCTCATTTGACAGGGCTGGGACAGATACGCAGTATTTT.

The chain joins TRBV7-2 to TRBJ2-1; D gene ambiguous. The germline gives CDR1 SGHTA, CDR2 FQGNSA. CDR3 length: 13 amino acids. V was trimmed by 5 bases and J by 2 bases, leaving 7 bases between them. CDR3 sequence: CASSLLTYNEQFF. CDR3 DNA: TGTGCCAGCAGCCTCCTAACCTACAATGAGCAGTTCTTC.

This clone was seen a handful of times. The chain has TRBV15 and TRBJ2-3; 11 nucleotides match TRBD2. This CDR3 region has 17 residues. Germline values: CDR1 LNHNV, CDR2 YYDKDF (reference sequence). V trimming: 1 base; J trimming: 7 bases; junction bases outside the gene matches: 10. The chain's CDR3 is CATSRGVAGGRMYTQYF. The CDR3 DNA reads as TGTGCCACCAGCAGAGGGGTAGCGGGGGGGCGAATGTATACGCAGTATTTT.

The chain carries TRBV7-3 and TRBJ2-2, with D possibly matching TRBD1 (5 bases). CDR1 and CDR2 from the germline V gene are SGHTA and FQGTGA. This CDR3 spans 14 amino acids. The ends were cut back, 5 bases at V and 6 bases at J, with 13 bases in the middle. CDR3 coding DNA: TGTGCCAGCAGCCTCCAGGGATTGGCCGGGGAGCTGTTTTTT. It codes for CASSLQGLAGELFF.

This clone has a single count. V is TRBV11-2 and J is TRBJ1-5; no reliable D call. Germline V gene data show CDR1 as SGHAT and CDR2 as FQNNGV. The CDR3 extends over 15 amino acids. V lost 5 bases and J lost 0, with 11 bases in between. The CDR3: CASSLDTYSNQPQHF. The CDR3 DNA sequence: TGTGCCAGCAGCCTCGACACCTATAGCAATCAGCCCCAGCATTTT.

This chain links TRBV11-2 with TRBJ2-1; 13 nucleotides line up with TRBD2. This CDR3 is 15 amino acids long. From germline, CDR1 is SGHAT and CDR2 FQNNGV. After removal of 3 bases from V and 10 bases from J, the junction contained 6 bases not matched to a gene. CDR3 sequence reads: CASSFTTSGGAEQFF. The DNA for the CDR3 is TGTGCCAGCAGCTTCACAACTAGCGGGGGGGCCGAGCAGTTCTTC. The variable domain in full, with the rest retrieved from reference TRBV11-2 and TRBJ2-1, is EAGVAQSPRYKIIEKRQSVAFWCNPISGHATLYWYQQILGQGPKLLIQFQNNGVVDDSQLPKDRFSAERLKGVDSTLKIQPAKLEDSAVYLCASSFTTSGGAEQFFGPGTRLTVL.

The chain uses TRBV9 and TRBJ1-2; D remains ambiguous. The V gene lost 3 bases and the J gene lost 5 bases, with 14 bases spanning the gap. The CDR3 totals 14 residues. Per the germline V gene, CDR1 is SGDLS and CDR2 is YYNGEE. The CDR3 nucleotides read TGTGCCAGCAGCGGACATAGATCCCATTATGGCTACACCTTC. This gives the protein CASSGHRSHYGYTF.